The clone carrying this T cell receptor beta chain was seen only a few times. Its antigen is unknown. TCRB transcripts that were expressed got sequenced, as all of the isolated RNA had been reverse transcribed. TCRdb keeps only in-frame clones here, not all; method: immunoSEQ multiplex PCR. Of approximately 120,000 clones in the sample, approximately 15% were seen once. V was trimmed by 6 bases and J by 4 bases, leaving 11 bases between them. This CDR3 comprises 13 residues. Germline V gives CDR1 SEHNR, CDR2 FQNEAQ (reference sequence). The entry originates in a study of beta chain features in type 1 diabetes. Study-wide context: No age, gender or cell yield differences were seen between patients and healthy donors. Study findings and constraints: Moderate yet significant TCRB CDR3 shortening was seen in Type 1 diabetes patients in all four CD4+ subsets. Diminished insertions and augmented deletions at VDJ junctions characterized type 1 diabetes patients.

The origin of this receptor is a young man with type 1 diabetes. Sequences were obtained from central memory CD4+ T cells from blood. The chain employs TRBV7-9 and TRBJ2-3; the D call may be TRBD1 or TRBD2 (5 bases each). CDR3 residues: CASSPKGPDTQYF. The CDR3 nucleotides are TGTGCCAGCAGTCCAAAGGGACCAGATACGCAGTATTTT. Full variable domain (rest looked up from reference TRBV7-9 and TRBJ2-3): DTGVSQNPRHKITKRGQNVTFRCDPISEHNRLYWYRQTLGQGPEFLTYFQNEAQLEKSRLLSDRFSAERPKGSFSTLEIQRTEQGDSAMYLCASSPKGPDTQYFGPGTRLTVL.